Reported below is one TCR beta chain. CDR1 is MNHNS and CDR2 is SASEGT in the germline V gene. This CDR3 region has 17 residues. The V segment lost 4 bases and the J segment 7 bases; nucleotides outside the gene matches: 17. Original processing methods: The assay estimated nucleated cells by amplifying reference gene primers. Sequencing used immunoSEQ multiplex PCR; TCRdb keeps in-frame clones, though not all of them. That table supplies the V and J calls and clone size; D and trimming were determined from the DNA. The data hold 150,000 to 200,000 clones, with 79% observed a single time. The data are from a study of blood T cell repertoires in COVID-19.

This rearrangement joins TRBV6-1 to TRBJ1-2; 8 nucleotides line up with TRBD1. The sequenced sample was peripheral blood. The receptor's source is a man in his fifties or sixties with active or convalescent COVID-19. The CDR3 region is CASSGGGLGQGRLGYTF. CDR3 DNA sequence: TGTGCCAGCAGTGGGGGGGGGCTCGGACAGGGTAGACTTGGCTACACCTTC.